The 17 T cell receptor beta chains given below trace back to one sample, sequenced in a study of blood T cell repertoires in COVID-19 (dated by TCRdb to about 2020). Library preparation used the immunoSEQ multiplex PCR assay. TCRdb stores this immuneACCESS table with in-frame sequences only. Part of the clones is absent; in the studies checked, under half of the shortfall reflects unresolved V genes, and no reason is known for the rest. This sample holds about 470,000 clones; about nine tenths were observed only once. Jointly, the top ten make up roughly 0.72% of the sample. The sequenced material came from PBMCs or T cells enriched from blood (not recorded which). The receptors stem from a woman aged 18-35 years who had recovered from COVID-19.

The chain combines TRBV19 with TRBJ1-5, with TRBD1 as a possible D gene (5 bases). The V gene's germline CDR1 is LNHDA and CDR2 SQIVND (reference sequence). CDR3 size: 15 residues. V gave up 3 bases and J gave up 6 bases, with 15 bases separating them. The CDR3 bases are TGTGCCAGTAGTATCTGGGGGGAGGGAGGTCAGCCCCAGCATTTT. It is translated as CASSIWGEGGQPQHF.

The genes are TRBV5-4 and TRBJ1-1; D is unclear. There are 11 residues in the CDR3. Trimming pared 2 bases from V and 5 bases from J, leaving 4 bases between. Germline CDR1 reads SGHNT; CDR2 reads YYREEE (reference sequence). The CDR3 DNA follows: TGTGCCAGCAGCTTCGGTACTGAAGCTTTCTTT. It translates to CASSFGTEAFF.

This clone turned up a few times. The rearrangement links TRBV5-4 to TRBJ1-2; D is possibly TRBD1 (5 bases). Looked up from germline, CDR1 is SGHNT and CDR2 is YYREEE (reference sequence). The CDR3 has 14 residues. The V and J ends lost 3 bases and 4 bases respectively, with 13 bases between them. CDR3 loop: CASSSETDLYGYTF. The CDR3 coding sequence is TGTGCCAGCAGCTCGGAGACAGATCTCTATGGCTACACCTTC.

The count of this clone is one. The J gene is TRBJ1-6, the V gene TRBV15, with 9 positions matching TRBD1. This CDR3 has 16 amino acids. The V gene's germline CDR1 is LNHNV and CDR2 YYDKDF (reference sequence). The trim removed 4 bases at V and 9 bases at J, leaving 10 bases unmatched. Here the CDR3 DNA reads TGTGCCACCAGCACTACGAAGGGGACAGGGAGTTCACCCCTCCACTTT. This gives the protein CATSTTKGTGSSPLHF.

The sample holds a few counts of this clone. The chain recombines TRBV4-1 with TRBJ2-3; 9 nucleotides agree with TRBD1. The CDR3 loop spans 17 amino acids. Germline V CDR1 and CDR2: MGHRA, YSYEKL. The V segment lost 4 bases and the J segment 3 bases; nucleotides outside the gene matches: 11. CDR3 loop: CASSPQIQGAGTDTQYF. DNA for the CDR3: TGCGCCAGCAGCCCCCAAATACAGGGGGCAGGTACAGATACGCAGTATTTT.

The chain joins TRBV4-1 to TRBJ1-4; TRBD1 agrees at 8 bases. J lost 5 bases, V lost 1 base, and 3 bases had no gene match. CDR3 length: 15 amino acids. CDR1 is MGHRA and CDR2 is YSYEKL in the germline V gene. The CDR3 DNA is TGCGCCAGCAGCCAAGGACAGGGGAGGAATGAAAAACTGTTTTTT. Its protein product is CASSQGQGRNEKLFF.

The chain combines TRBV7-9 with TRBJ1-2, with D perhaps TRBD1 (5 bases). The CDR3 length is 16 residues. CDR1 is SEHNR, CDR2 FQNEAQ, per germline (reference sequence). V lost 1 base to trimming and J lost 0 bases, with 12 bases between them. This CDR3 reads CASSLGNTGANYGYTF. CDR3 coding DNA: TGTGCCAGCAGCTTAGGGAACACAGGAGCTAACTATGGCTACACCTTC.

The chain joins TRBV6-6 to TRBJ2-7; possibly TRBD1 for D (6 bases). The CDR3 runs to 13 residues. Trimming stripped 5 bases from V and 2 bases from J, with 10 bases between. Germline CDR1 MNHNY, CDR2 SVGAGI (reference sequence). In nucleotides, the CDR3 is TGTGCCAGCAGTCGACAGGAACCCTACGAGCAGTACTTC. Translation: CASSRQEPYEQYF.

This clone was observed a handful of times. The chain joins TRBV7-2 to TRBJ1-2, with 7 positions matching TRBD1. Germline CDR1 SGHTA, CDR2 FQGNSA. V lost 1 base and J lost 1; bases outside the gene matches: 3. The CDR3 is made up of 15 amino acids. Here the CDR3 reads CASSLDRGHNYGYTF. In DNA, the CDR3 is TGTGCCAGCAGCTTAGACAGGGGACATAACTATGGCTACACCTTC.

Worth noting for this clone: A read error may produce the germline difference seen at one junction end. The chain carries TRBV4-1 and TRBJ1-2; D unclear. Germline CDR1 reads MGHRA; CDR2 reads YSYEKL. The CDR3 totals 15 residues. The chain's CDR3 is CASSQDRVEGYGYIF. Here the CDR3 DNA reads TGCGCCAGCAGCCAAGATAGGGTGGAGGGCTATGGCTACATCTTC.

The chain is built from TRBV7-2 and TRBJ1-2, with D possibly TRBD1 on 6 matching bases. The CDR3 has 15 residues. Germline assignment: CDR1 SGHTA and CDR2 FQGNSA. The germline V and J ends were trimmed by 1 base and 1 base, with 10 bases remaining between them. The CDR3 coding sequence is TGTGCCAGCAGCTTAGGCGGGGGGCTTAACTATGGCTACACCTTC. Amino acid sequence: CASSLGGGLNYGYTF.

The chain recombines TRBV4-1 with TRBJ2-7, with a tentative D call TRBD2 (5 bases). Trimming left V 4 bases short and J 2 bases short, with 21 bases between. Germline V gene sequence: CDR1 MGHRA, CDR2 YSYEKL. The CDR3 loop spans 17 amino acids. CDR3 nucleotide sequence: TGCGCCAGCAGCCCCGTTTATGAGGGATGGAAGACCTACGAGCAGTACTTC. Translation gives CASSPVYEGWKTYEQYF.

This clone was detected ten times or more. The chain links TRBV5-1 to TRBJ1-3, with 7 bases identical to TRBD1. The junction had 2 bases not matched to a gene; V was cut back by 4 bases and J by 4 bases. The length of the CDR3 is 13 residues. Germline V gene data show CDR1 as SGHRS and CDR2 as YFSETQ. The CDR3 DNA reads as TGCGCCAGCAGCCAGGGACAGGGAAACACCATATATTTT. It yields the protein CASSQGQGNTIYF.

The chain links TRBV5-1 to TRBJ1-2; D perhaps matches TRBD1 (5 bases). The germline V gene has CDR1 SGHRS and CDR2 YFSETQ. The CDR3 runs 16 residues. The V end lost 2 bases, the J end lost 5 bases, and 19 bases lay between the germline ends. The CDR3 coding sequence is TGCGCCAGCAGCTTAAACACGGGCGGGACGTATTATGGCTACACCTTC. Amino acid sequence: CASSLNTGGTYYGYTF.

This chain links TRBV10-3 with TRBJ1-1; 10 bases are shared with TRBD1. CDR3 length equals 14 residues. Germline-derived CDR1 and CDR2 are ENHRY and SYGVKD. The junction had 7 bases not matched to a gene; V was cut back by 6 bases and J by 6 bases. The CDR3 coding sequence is TGTGCCATCAGGGGGACAGGGGCTGTTCCTGAAGCTTTCTTT. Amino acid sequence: CAIRGTGAVPEAFF.

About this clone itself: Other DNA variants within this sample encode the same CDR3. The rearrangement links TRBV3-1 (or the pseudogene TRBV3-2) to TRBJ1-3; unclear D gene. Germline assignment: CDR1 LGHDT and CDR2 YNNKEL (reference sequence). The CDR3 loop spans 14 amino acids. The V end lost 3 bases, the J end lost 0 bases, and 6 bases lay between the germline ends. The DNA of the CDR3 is TGTGCCAGCAGCCAGGACTTCTCTGGAAACACCATATATTTT. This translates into CASSQDFSGNTIYF.

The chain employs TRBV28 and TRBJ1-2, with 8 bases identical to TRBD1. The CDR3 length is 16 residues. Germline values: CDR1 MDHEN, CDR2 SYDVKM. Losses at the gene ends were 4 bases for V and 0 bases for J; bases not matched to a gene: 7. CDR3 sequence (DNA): TGTGCCAGCAGTTCGCCGGGGACAGGAACTAACTATGGCTACACCTTC. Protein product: CASSSPGTGTNYGYTF.